These 14 T cell receptor beta chains originate from one sample sequenced in a study of T cell repertoires in cytomegalovirus infection. A single record per CDR3 protein comes from TCRdb applying MiXCR to the reads. The table has about 450,000 distinct CDR3 sequences, 30% to 40% seen once. The sample consisted of PBMCs. These receptors were collected from a human donor in good health (CMV status not recorded). Some clones in this sample may be carry-over from other donors' samples.

Ten or more counts support this clonotype. The chain carries TRBV27 and TRBJ2-1; a possible D gene is TRBD1 (7 bases). This CDR3 has 17 residues. The germline V gene has CDR1 MNHEY and CDR2 SMNVEV (reference sequence). V lost 3 bases and J 1 base, leaving 16 bases between the germline ends. This CDR3 is CASSLASTGRSYNEQFF. The CDR3 bases are TGTGCCAGCAGTTTGGCCTCGACAGGGAGGTCCTACAATGAGCAGTTCTTC.

The count of this clonotype is one. The chain links TRBV7-6 to TRBJ2-7; D remains ambiguous. The CDR3 spans 13 residues. Germline values: CDR1 SGHVS, CDR2 FNYEAQ. V dropped 1 base and J dropped 3 bases, with 7 bases sitting between them. The CDR3 nucleotides read TGTGCCAGCAGCTTAGGGTACTTCTACGAGCAGTACTTC. It specifies CASSLGYFYEQYF.

This clonotype was recorded a few times. The chain couples TRBV6-5 to TRBJ1-5; D not resolved. Germline assignment: CDR1 MNHEY and CDR2 SVGAGI. The CDR3 consists of 16 residues. Trimming pared 5 bases from V and 0 bases from J, leaving 14 bases between. The DNA of the CDR3 is TGTGCCAGCAGTCAATGGACCCCTTATAGCAATCAGCCCCAGCATTTT. Its translation: CASSQWTPYSNQPQHF.

The chain links TRBV12-3 or TRBV12-4 to TRBJ2-1, with 8 bases lining up with TRBD2. This CDR3 region has 14 residues. The V and J ends lost 6 bases and 8 bases, in that order; junction bases with no gene match: 9. CDR3 in amino acids: CASSPGTRVDEQFF. CDR3 DNA: TGTGCCAGCAGCCCCGGGACTAGGGTGGATGAGCAGTTCTTC.

This clonotype was recorded a few times. The V gene is TRBV7-9, the J gene TRBJ2-3; D call uncertain. V shed 5 bases and J shed 6 bases, with 9 bases lying between them. CDR1 is SEHNR and CDR2 is FQNEAQ in the germline V gene (reference sequence). The CDR3 extends over 12 amino acids. This CDR3 is CASSLEPDTQYF. The CDR3 DNA follows: TGTGCCAGCAGCCTAGAGCCCGATACGCAGTATTTT.

The gene calls are TRBV11-2 and TRBJ2-5; possibly TRBD1 or TRBD2 for D (5 bases each). Trimming pared 3 bases from V and 5 bases from J, leaving 16 bases between. CDR1 and CDR2 (germline): SGHAT, FQNNGV. This CDR3 is 15 amino acids long. In nucleotides, the CDR3 is TGTGCCAGCAGCTTGGGGCTAGCCCGGGTGGAGACCCAGTACTTC. This codes for CASSLGLARVETQYF.

In regard to this clonotype: A single base separates this from a much larger clone, so it may be a read error. The V gene is TRBV6-1, the J gene TRBJ1-1, with D uncertain. The germline CDR1 and CDR2 sequences are MNHNS and SASEGT. CDR3 length equals 12 residues. CDR3 sequence (DNA): TGTGCCAGCAGTGAAGATCGGACTGAAGCTTTATTT. It codes for CASSEDRTEALF.

The V and J genes are TRBV18 and TRBJ2-1; D might be TRBD1 (6 bases). Trimming took 6 bases from V and 0 from J, leaving 15 bases between them. Per germline, CDR1 KGHSH and CDR2 LQKENI. The length of the CDR3 is 16 residues. The CDR3 DNA sequence: TGTGCCAGCTCCCAGGGGTCGGAAGTCTCCTACAATGAGCAGTTCTTC. It specifies CASSQGSEVSYNEQFF. Complete variable domain (other parts from reference TRBV18 and TRBJ2-1): NAGVMQNPRHLVRRRGQEARLRCSPMKGHSHVYWYRQLPEEGLKFMVYLQKENIIDESGMPKERFSAEFPKEGPSILRIQQVVRGDSAAYFCASSQGSEVSYNEQFFGPGTRLTVL.

This chain uses TRBV6-5 with TRBJ2-5, with D unresolved. Germline V gives CDR1 MNHEY, CDR2 SVGAGI. The CDR3 spans 14 residues. V was trimmed by 7 bases and J by 4 bases, leaving 16 bases between them. The CDR3 loop reads CASTPTYAVETQYF. In DNA, the CDR3 is TGTGCCAGCACCCCCACGTACGCGGTAGAGACCCAGTACTTC.

This clonotype appeared once. This chain joins TRBV28 and TRBJ1-4, with unresolved D. Germline lookup yields CDR1 MDHEN and CDR2 SYDVKM. The CDR3 covers 16 residues. Trimming left V 7 bases short and J 8 bases short, with 23 bases between. DNA for the CDR3: TGTGCCAGCACCACTTATTTCGGCATTGCGAAAGAAAAACTGTTTTTT. It translates to CASTTYFGIAKEKLFF.

This clonotype was observed at least ten times. V usage is TRBV6-1 and J usage is TRBJ1-2; D remains unclear. This CDR3 region has 14 residues. From germline, CDR1 is MNHNS and CDR2 SASEGT. V lost 2 bases and J 2 bases, leaving 9 bases between the germline ends. Written as DNA, the CDR3 is TGTGCCAGCAGTGAAATGGGGAGAAACTATGGCTACACCTTC. Protein product: CASSEMGRNYGYTF.

This chain links TRBV7-6 with TRBJ2-2; no clear D. The CDR3 runs to 12 residues. Trimming removed 1 base at V and 11 bases at J, with 8 bases between. Germline-derived CDR1 and CDR2 are SGHVS and FNYEAQ. CDR3 sequence reads: CASSLGIGELFF. For the CDR3, the DNA is TGTGCCAGCAGCTTAGGGATCGGAGAGCTGTTTTTT.

V usage is TRBV28 and J usage is TRBJ1-5, with D possibly matching TRBD1 (5 bases). CDR3 size: 17 residues. CDR1 and CDR2 (germline): MDHEN, SYDVKM. Deletions cut 8 bases from V and 6 bases from J, with 26 bases between. This CDR3 reads CASSTSRVDFLGQPQHF. In DNA, the CDR3 is TGTGCCAGCTCAACGAGCAGGGTTGATTTTTTAGGTCAGCCCCAGCATTTT.

This clonotype was counted at least ten times. The rearrangement joins TRBV11-1 to TRBJ2-3, with TRBD2 identical over 7 bases. Germline values: CDR1 SGHAT, CDR2 FQDESV (reference sequence). Trimming took 5 bases from V and 4 from J; bases not matched to a gene: 18. There are 18 residues in the CDR3. The CDR3 nucleotides are TGTGCCAGCAGCGCCGCGGTGCGGGGGAGCACCCTCCCAGATACGCAGTATTTT. It translates to CASSAAVRGSTLPDTQYF.